Shown below are 12 T cell receptor beta chains from a single sample sequenced in a study of blood T cell repertoires in COVID-19. Assay used: immunoSEQ multiplex PCR; TCRdb lists only in-frame clones, some missing. This sample has about 180,000 clones, with 75% to 90% found just once. Sequenced material: peripheral blood. These receptors came from a man in his sixties with acute or convalescent COVID-19.

The gene calls are TRBV28 and TRBJ1-1; D ambiguous. CDR1 MDHEN and CDR2 SYDVKM come from the germline V gene. The ends were cut back, 1 base at V and 2 bases at J, with 11 bases in the middle. This CDR3 is built from 15 residues. The DNA for the CDR3 is TGTGCCAGCAGTTTATCCGGACTCAAAAACACTGAAGCTTTCTTT. This codes for CASSLSGLKNTEAFF.

The chain employs TRBV7-8 and TRBJ1-6; weak D call: TRBD1 (5 bases). The CDR3 length is 16 residues. Deletions cut 1 base from V and 5 bases from J, with 12 bases between. From germline, CDR1 is SGHVS and CDR2 FQNEAQ. DNA for the CDR3: TGTGCCAGCAGCTTAGGGGGCGGACTAAATAATTCACCCCTCCACTTT. It translates to CASSLGGGLNNSPLHF.

The chain's CDR3 is CASYKLSPKYEQYF. CDR3 nucleotides: TGTGCCAGCTACAAACTATCCCCTAAGTACGAGCAGTACTTC. The rearrangement links TRBV28 to TRBJ2-7; D gene ambiguous. V dropped 8 bases and J dropped 4 bases, with 18 bases sitting between them. Germline CDR1 is MDHEN and CDR2 is SYDVKM. This CDR3 has 14 amino acids.

This clone was detected only a few times. The chain combines TRBV2 with TRBJ1-4, with D possibly matching TRBD1 (5 bases). The germline V and J ends were trimmed by 6 bases and 7 bases, with 15 bases remaining between them. Germline values: CDR1 SNHLY, CDR2 FYNNEI. The CDR3 extends over 14 amino acids. CDR3 coding DNA: TGTGCCAGCAGCGGGTGGGGGGAAGGTGAAAAACTGTTTTTT. Its protein product is CASSGWGEGEKLFF. Combining the CDR3 with reference TRBV2 and TRBJ1-4 gives the whole variable domain EPEVTQTPSHQVTQMGQEVILRCVPISNHLYFYWYRQILGQKVEFLVSFYNNEISEKSEIFDDQFSVERPDGSNFTLKIRSTKLEDSAMYFCASSGWGEGEKLFFGSGTQLSVL.

This clone was observed once. This chain joins TRBV4-1 and TRBJ1-4; D call uncertain. The CDR3 sequence is 14 residues long. Trimming took 0 bases from V and 7 from J, leaving 9 bases between them. CDR1 is MGHRA, CDR2 YSYEKL, per germline. This CDR3 is CASSQEYGSEKLFF. The DNA of the CDR3 is TGCGCCAGCAGCCAAGAATACGGGTCTGAAAAACTGTTTTTT.

This rearrangement joins TRBV4-1 to TRBJ2-7; 13 bases map to TRBD2. In germline, CDR1 is MGHRA, CDR2 YSYEKL. The length of the CDR3 is 19 residues. The ends lost 2 bases at V and 4 bases at J; junction bases unmatched: 14. The CDR3 sequence: CASSQPRTSGRNFGYEQYF. CDR3 in DNA: TGCGCCAGCAGCCAACCTCGGACTAGCGGGAGAAATTTTGGGTACGAGCAGTACTTC.

The count of this clone is one. V usage is TRBV21-1 and J usage is TRBJ2-5; TRBD1 is the table's D call, not checked against the DNA. TRBV21-1 counts as a pseudogene. This CDR3 has 18 amino acids. CDR3 sequence: CASSKEGKGRRFGETQYF. The CDR3 nucleotides read TGTGCCAGCAGCAAAGAAGGGAAGGGGCGCAGATTCGGAGAGACCCAGTACTTC.

There are a few counts of this clone. The chain recombines TRBV19 with TRBJ1-2; TRBD1 matches 10 bases. After removal of 10 bases from V and 7 bases from J, the junction contained 15 bases not matched to a gene. The germline V gene encodes CDR1 LNHDA and CDR2 SQIVND (reference sequence). CDR3 length: 15 amino acids. The CDR3: CATKFTGTGVGGYTF. Written as DNA, the CDR3 is TGTGCCACCAAGTTCACAGGGACAGGGGTAGGTGGCTACACCTTC.

The genes are TRBV28 and TRBJ1-6, with D possibly TRBD1 on 6 matching bases. CDR3 length: 15 amino acids. Trimming took 5 bases from V and 7 from J, leaving 15 bases between them. Looked up from germline, CDR1 is MDHEN and CDR2 is SYDVKM. CDR3 amino acids: CASSPRQVGNSPLHF. CDR3 nucleotides: TGTGCCAGCAGTCCGCGACAGGTCGGAAATTCACCCCTCCACTTT.

The chain uses TRBV28 and TRBJ2-5; 10 bases agree with TRBD2. The ends lost 8 bases at V and 3 bases at J; junction bases unmatched: 3. Germline CDR1 is MDHEN and CDR2 is SYDVKM. The CDR3 runs to 13 residues. CDR3 protein: CASVGLAEETQYF. CDR3 nucleotides: TGTGCCAGCGTCGGACTAGCGGAAGAGACCCAGTACTTC.

To note about this clone: The sample has other DNA sequences that encode this CDR3 too. The chain carries TRBV28 and TRBJ2-1, with 8 bases that match TRBD2. Germline V gives CDR1 MDHEN, CDR2 SYDVKM. J gave up 4 bases and V 5 bases, and 7 bases lay outside the gene matches. The length of the CDR3 is 15 residues. CDR3 DNA: TGTGCCAGCAGTAAAAGCGGGAGTGGGTACAATGAGCAGTTCTTC. Residues: CASSKSGSGYNEQFF.

This clone has a handful of counts. V is TRBV7-3 and J is TRBJ2-7, with D possibly being TRBD1 (5 bases). In germline, CDR1 is SGHTA, CDR2 FQGTGA. Trimming took 5 bases from V and 4 from J, leaving 15 bases between them. This CDR3 comprises 14 residues. As DNA, the CDR3 is TGTGCCAGCAGCCCCTCGGCCCAGGGATACGAGCAGTACTTC. It yields the protein CASSPSAQGYEQYF.